Below are 21 T cell receptor beta chains sequenced from a single sample in a study of early T cells in non-severe SARS-CoV-2 infection (TCRdb year 2021). Library prep was done by 5' RACE. The run used a NextSeq 500. TCRdb cleaned the public reads at Q25 with fastp, built clones with MiXCR and kept in-frame beta chains. Records with the same CDR3 protein are collapsed into one entry carrying the most frequent genes and DNA. A total of 85,000 to 100,000 distinct CDR3 sequences appear in this sample, approximately 10% of them only once. The leading ten clones occupy around 5% of the sample. Sequenced sample: whole blood. These receptors came from an adult who was a healthcare worker with PCR-confirmed SARS-CoV-2 infection or an uninfected control (not recorded which).

This clonotype has ten or more counts. The chain is built from TRBV27 and TRBJ1-2; TRBD1 is a possible D gene (5 bases). The CDR3 covers 13 residues. The V end lost 1 base, the J end lost 2 bases, and 5 bases lay between the germline ends. The germline V gene encodes CDR1 MNHEY and CDR2 SMNVEV (reference sequence). CDR3 sequence (DNA): TGTGCCAGCAGTTTATACAGGAACTATGGCTACACCTTC. It translates to CASSLYRNYGYTF.

This clonotype was recorded at least ten times. V gene TRBV7-3 combines with J gene TRBJ2-3; no firm D call. Trimming stripped 2 bases from V and 6 bases from J, with 12 bases between. Germline V gene lookup returns CDR1 SGHTA and CDR2 FQGTGA. The CDR3 has 14 residues. CDR3 residues: CASSLAAGWDTQYF. Here the CDR3 DNA reads TGTGCCAGCAGCTTAGCTGCAGGTTGGGATACGCAGTATTTT.

The chain combines TRBV4-1 with TRBJ2-7; 8 bases are a match to TRBD1. The CDR3 runs to 15 residues. V shed 3 bases and J 2 bases; nucleotides not matched to a gene: 6. Germline assignment: CDR1 MGHRA and CDR2 YSYEKL. CDR3 coding DNA: TGCGCCAGCAGCCATGCCTGGACAGGGACCTACGAGCAGTACTTC. Translating it yields CASSHAWTGTYEQYF.

Many counts were recorded for this clonotype. V usage is TRBV6-2 or TRBV6-3 and J usage is TRBJ2-1; D possibly corresponds to TRBD1 (6 bases). Germline CDR1 is MNHEY and CDR2 is SVGEGT. The CDR3 is 15 residues long. The V end was cut by 2 bases, the J end by 8 bases, with 16 bases between. CDR3 loop: CASSYRTVSDHEQFF. Here the CDR3 DNA reads TGTGCCAGCAGTTACAGGACAGTCAGCGACCATGAGCAGTTCTTC.

This clonotype came up a few times. The chain combines TRBV5-1 with TRBJ1-1; D unresolved. Trimming pared 0 bases from V and 8 bases from J, leaving 8 bases between. Germline V lookup: CDR1 SGHRS, CDR2 YFSETQ. This CDR3 has 12 amino acids. CDR3 residues: CASSLAGKEAFF. The CDR3 nucleotides are TGCGCCAGCAGCTTGGCGGGGAAAGAAGCTTTCTTT.

As for this clonotype: A much larger clone lies a single base off, so this may be a read error. The chain recombines TRBV2 with TRBJ1-2; D not resolved. The CDR3 is made up of 21 amino acids. Trimming left V 4 bases short and J 2 bases short, with 32 bases between. Germline V gives CDR1 SNHLY, CDR2 FYNNEI. The CDR3 bases are TGTGCCAGCAGTGTTGACCAGGAATTCAGGAAAACCCTAGAAGCGAACTATGGCTACACCTTC. It translates to CASSVDQEFRKTLEANYGYTF.

This clonotype was seen repeatedly, ten times or more. CDR3 region: CSARDGQGGTYEQYF. The CDR3 DNA sequence: TGCAGTGCTAGAGACGGCCAGGGCGGAACCTACGAGCAGTACTTC. The V and J genes are TRBV20-1 and TRBJ2-7; D possibly corresponds to TRBD1 (5 bases). Trimming shortened V by 0 bases and J by 2 bases, and 14 bases separated the two germline ends. Germline V CDR1 and CDR2: DFQATT, SNEGSKA (reference sequence). The CDR3 sequence is 15 residues long.

There are many counts of this clonotype. The rearrangement joins TRBV18 to TRBJ2-3; no reliable D call. The CDR3 totals 17 residues. Germline V gene data show CDR1 as KGHSH and CDR2 as LQKENI. Trimming took 3 bases from V and 0 from J, leaving 16 bases between them. CDR3 in amino acids: CASSPGSASGSTDTQYF. The CDR3 nucleotides are TGTGCCAGCTCACCTGGATCCGCTTCTGGGAGCACAGATACGCAGTATTTT.

This clonotype was counted between two and nine times. The chain is built from TRBV7-9 and TRBJ1-2, with TRBD1 matching over 8 bases. The CDR3 loop spans 14 amino acids. With 4 bases clipped from V and 7 bases from J, the junction kept 8 bases outside the gene matches. Per germline, CDR1 SEHNR and CDR2 FQNEAQ (reference sequence). CDR3 nucleotides: TGTGCCAGCAGCTCCTCAGGGGGCGAACTTGGCTACACCTTC. This sequence encodes CASSSSGGELGYTF.

In DNA form, the CDR3 reads TGCAGCGTGGGGGAAGAGCAGTTCTTC. It encodes CSVGEEQFF. The chain employs TRBV29-1 and TRBJ2-1; D possibly matches TRBD1 or TRBD2 (5 bases each). CDR1 is SQVTM and CDR2 is ANQGSEA in the germline V gene. The V and J ends lost 6 bases and 10 bases respectively, with 7 bases between them. This CDR3 has 9 amino acids.

The gene calls are TRBV10-3 and TRBJ1-1, with a possible D match to TRBD1 (6 bases). The CDR3 consists of 13 residues. Trimming cost V 8 bases and J 0 bases, with 10 bases left between them. The germline CDR1 and CDR2 sequences are ENHRY and SYGVKD. The CDR3 spells CAISGQLNTEAFF. The DNA of the CDR3 is TGTGCCATCTCGGGACAATTGAACACTGAAGCTTTCTTT.

The CDR3 sequence: CASSLEYGQNDEQYF. CDR3 coding DNA: TGTGCCAGCAGCTTAGAATACGGGCAGAACGACGAGCAGTACTTC. V is TRBV11-3 and J is TRBJ2-7; D call uncertain. The V gene's germline CDR1 is SGHNT and CDR2 YENEEA. The CDR3 extends over 15 amino acids. Trimming cost V 0 bases and J 5 bases, with 14 bases left between them.

The rearrangement uses TRBV7-6 and TRBJ2-1, with TRBD2 identical over 7 bases. Germline CDR1 SGHVS, CDR2 FNYEAQ. This CDR3 comprises 14 residues. V trimming: 8 bases; J trimming: 7 bases; junction bases outside the gene matches: 11. DNA of the CDR3: TGTGCCAGCTTCGGGGGAGGGCCCCGGAATGAGCAGTTCTTC. Its translation is CASFGGGPRNEQFF.

The chain combines TRBV20-1 with TRBJ2-3; 13 positions agree with TRBD2. The CDR3 runs 17 residues. CDR1 and CDR2 from the germline V gene are DFQATT and SNEGSKA (reference sequence). J gave up 3 bases and V 0 bases, and 6 bases lay outside the gene matches. The CDR3 loop is CSARERTSGGVTDTQYF. The CDR3, as DNA: TGCAGTGCTAGAGAGCGGACTAGCGGGGGAGTAACAGATACGCAGTATTTT.

This clonotype was counted between two and nine times. The DNA of the CDR3 is TGCAGCGTTGAAGACTCGTACGAGCAGTACTTC. Translated, it gives CSVEDSYEQYF. The chain uses TRBV29-1 and TRBJ2-7; no clear D gene. Germline loops: CDR1 SQVTM, CDR2 ANQGSEA. The length of the CDR3 is 11 residues. V dropped 0 bases and J dropped 4 bases, with 4 bases sitting between them.

This clonotype has more than one count but fewer than ten. The chain combines TRBV6-5 with TRBJ2-7; the D is unclear. The V gene lost 5 bases and the J gene lost 2 bases, with 22 bases spanning the gap. The CDR3 covers 17 residues. Germline values: CDR1 MNHEY, CDR2 SVGAGI. The CDR3 spells CASSPRPPDSTTYEQYF. The CDR3 DNA reads as TGTGCCAGCAGTCCCCGCCCGCCGGATTCCACCACCTACGAGCAGTACTTC.

This clonotype turned up a few times. V and J are TRBV6-2 or TRBV6-3 and TRBJ2-5; D perhaps matches TRBD2 (6 bases). This CDR3 has 13 amino acids. CDR1 and CDR2 (germline): MNHEY, SVGEGT. V lost 9 bases, J lost 2 bases, and 13 bases lay in between. The CDR3 DNA sequence: TGTGCCAGTTCCGGGACTTCACAAGAGACCCAGTACTTC. Translated: CASSGTSQETQYF.

This clonotype was seen many times. The chain couples TRBV29-1 to TRBJ1-1, with D perhaps matching TRBD1 (5 bases). Germline-derived CDR1 and CDR2 are SQVTM and ANQGSEA. V lost 4 bases to trimming and J lost 3 bases, with 9 bases between them. The CDR3 has 12 residues. In DNA, the CDR3 is TGCAGCGTTGGGGACGGGGACACTGAAGCTTTCTTT. Its translation is CSVGDGDTEAFF.

The chain combines TRBV28 with TRBJ1-1, with TRBD1 as a possible D gene (5 bases). CDR3 length equals 12 residues. V was trimmed by 6 bases and J by 6 bases, leaving 11 bases between them. Germline values: CDR1 MDHEN, CDR2 SYDVKM. CDR3 loop: CASSVRQPEAFF. CDR3 nucleotide sequence: TGTGCCAGCAGCGTTCGACAGCCTGAAGCTTTCTTT.

This rearrangement joins TRBV5-7 to TRBJ2-7; possibly TRBD2 for D (5 bases). TRBV5-7 is marked as an open reading frame, function uncertain. The CDR3 length is 14 residues. Trimming removed 2 bases from V and 4 bases from J, with 13 bases in between. As DNA, the CDR3 is TGTGCCAGCAGCTTCGAGGGAAGGATTTACGAGCAGTACTTC. This translates into CASSFEGRIYEQYF.

This clonotype was counted only a few times. This rearrangement joins TRBV2 to TRBJ2-5; 8 nucleotides match TRBD1. The germline CDR1 and CDR2 sequences are SNHLY and FYNNEI. V was clipped by 1 base and J by 2 bases; unmatched bases: 6. The CDR3 consists of 16 residues. CDR3 in amino acids: CASSEGGTGRQETQYF. The CDR3, as DNA: TGTGCCAGCAGTGAAGGGGGGACAGGACGACAAGAGACCCAGTACTTC.